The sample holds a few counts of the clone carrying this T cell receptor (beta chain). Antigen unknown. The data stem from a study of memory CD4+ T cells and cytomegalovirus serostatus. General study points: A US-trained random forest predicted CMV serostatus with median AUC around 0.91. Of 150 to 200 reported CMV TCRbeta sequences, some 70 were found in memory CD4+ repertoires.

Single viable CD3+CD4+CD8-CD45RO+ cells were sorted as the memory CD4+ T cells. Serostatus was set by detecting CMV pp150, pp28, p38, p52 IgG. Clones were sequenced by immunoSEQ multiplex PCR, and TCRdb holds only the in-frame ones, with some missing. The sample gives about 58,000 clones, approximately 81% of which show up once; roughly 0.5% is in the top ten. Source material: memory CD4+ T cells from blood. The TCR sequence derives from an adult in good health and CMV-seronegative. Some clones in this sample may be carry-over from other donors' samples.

The CDR3 reads CAISENLSSYNEQFF. DNA of the CDR3: TGTGCCATCAGTGAAAACTTAAGCTCCTACAATGAGCAGTTCTTC. This sequence joins TRBV10-3 and TRBJ2-1, with D uncertain. The V end was cut by 3 bases, the J end by 0 bases, with 9 bases between. Germline loops: CDR1 ENHRY, CDR2 SYGVKD. The CDR3 consists of 15 residues.